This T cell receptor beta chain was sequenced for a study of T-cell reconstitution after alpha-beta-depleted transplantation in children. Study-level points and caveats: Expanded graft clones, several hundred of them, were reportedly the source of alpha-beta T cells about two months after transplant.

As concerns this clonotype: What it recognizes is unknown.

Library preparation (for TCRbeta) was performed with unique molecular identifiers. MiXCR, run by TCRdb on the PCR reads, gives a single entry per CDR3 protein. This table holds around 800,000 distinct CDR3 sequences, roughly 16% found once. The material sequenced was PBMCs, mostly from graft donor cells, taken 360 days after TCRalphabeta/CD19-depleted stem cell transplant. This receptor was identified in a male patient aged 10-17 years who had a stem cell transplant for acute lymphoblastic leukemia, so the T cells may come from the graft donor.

The CDR3 here is CASASREGRSYNEQFF. The DNA of the CDR3 is TGTGCCAGCGCCTCGCGGGAGGGCCGGTCCTACAATGAGCAGTTCTTC. The rearrangement links TRBV7-9 to TRBJ2-1, with TRBD2 identical over 9 bases. CDR1 SEHNR and CDR2 FQNEAQ come from the germline V gene (reference sequence). The junction had 9 bases not matched to a gene; V was cut back by 8 bases and J by 1 base. This CDR3 comprises 16 residues.